The subject of this entry is one TCR beta chain. TCRdb's table, derived via immunoSEQ multiplex PCR, lists solely in-frame clones and lacks some. In the table there are 120,000 to 150,000 clones, 88% of which are singletons. The sample is drawn from a study of blood T cell repertoires in COVID-19. The TCR was taken from a human donor with COVID-19, enrolled during active disease. The donor label of this sample is uncertain. The sequencing sample was made of peripheral blood.

CDR3 residues: CASILAGNSPYEQYF. The CDR3 DNA is TGTGCCAGCATTCTCGCCGGGAATTCGCCCTACGAGCAGTACTTC. The chain recombines TRBV6-5 with TRBJ2-7; a possible D gene is TRBD2 (5 bases). The CDR3 contains 15 residues. Trimming left V 7 bases short and J 2 bases short, with 18 bases between. The germline gives CDR1 MNHEY, CDR2 SVGAGI.